The source of this TCR beta chain is a study of T cells in Graves' hyperthyroidism and ophthalmopathy. The study, taken as a whole, reports: A model of 13 V-J pairs discriminated ophthalmopathy from stable hyperthyroidism.

Ophthalmopathy cases met thresholds of Clinical Activity Score at least 3, NOSPECS grade at least 4 and duration under 3 months. The ends were cut back, 5 bases at V and 0 bases at J, with 12 bases in the middle. This CDR3 contains 14 residues. CDR1 DFQATT and CDR2 SNEGSKA come from the germline V gene (reference sequence). This clonotype was seen at least ten times. Its antigen is currently unknown. RNA transcripts were the template for amplifying TCR beta CDR3 regions. Researchers ran a first-round RT-PCR on the TCR CDR3 using the HTBI primer set. MiXCR was run by TCRdb on the multiplex PCR reads, yielding one entry per CDR3 protein. The sample contains about 270,000 distinct CDR3 sequences, approximately 23% of which appear only once.

This chain uses TRBV20-1 with TRBJ2-3; D tentatively reads TRBD1 or TRBD2 (5 bases each). The clonotype was recovered from a man aged 30 to 39 with Graves' ophthalmopathy. Input material: blood. The CDR3 DNA follows: TGCAGTGCTTCCCGGGACGGTAGCACAGATACGCAGTATTTT. Protein product: CSASRDGSTDTQYF.